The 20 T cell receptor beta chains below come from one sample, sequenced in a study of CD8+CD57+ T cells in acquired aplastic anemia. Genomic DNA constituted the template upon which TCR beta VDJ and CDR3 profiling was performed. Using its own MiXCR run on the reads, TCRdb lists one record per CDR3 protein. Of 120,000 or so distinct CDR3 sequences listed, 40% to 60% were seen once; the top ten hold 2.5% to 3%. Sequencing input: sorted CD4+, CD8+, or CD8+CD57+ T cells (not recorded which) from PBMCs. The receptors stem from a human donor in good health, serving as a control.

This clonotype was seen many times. This CDR3 is CASSLQAGNYGYTF. In DNA form, the CDR3 reads TGTGCCAGCAGCTTACAGGCCGGAAACTATGGCTACACCTTC. The genes are TRBV5-4 and TRBJ1-2, with D possibly being TRBD1 (5 bases). Germline values: CDR1 SGHNT, CDR2 YYREEE (reference sequence). This CDR3 comprises 14 residues. The V and J ends lost 2 bases and 2 bases respectively, with 10 bases between them.

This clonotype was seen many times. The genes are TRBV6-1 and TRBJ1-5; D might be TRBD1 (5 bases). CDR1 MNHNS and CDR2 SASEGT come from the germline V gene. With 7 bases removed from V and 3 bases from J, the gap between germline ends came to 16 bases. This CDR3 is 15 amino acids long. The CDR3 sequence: CASNTLDRPNQPQHF. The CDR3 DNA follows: TGTGCCAGCAATACGCTCGACAGACCCAATCAGCCCCAGCATTTT.

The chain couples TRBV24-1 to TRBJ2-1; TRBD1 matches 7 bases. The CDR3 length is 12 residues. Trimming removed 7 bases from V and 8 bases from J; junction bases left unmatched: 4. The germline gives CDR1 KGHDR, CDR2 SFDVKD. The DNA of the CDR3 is TGTGCCACCAGCGACAGGGTAGATGAGCAGTTCTTC. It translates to CATSDRVDEQFF.

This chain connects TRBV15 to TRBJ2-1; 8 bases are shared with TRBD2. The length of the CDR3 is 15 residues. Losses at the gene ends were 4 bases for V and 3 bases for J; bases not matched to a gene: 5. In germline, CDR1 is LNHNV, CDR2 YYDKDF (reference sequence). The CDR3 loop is CATSIGTRVYNEQFF. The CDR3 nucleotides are TGTGCCACCAGCATCGGGACTAGGGTCTACAATGAGCAGTTCTTC.

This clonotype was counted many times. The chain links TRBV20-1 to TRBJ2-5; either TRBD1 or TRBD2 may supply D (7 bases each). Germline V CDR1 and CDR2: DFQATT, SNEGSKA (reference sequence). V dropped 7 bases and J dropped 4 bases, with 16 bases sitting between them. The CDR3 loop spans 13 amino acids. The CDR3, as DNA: TGCAGTGGACAGGGAGGGGTTGGAGAGACCCAGTACTTC. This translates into CSGQGGVGETQYF.

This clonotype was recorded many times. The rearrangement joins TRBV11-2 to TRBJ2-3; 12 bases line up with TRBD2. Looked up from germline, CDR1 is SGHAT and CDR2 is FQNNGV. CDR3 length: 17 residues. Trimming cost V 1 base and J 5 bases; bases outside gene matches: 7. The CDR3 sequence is CASSLGPSGGAGDTQYF. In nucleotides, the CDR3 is TGTGCCAGCAGCTTAGGCCCTAGCGGGGGGGCAGGAGATACGCAGTATTTT.

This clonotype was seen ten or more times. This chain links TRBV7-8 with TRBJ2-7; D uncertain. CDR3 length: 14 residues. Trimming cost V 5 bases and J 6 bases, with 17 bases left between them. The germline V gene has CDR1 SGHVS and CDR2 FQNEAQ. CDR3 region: CASSPRAEKGEQYF. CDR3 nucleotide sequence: TGTGCCAGCAGCCCGCGCGCCGAGAAAGGCGAGCAGTACTTC.

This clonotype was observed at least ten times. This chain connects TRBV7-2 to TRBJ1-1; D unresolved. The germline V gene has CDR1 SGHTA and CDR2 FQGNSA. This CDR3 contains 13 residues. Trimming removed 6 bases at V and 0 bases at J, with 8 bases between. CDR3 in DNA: TGTGCCAGCAGACCGTTTTTGAACACTGAAGCTTTCTTT. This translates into CASRPFLNTEAFF.

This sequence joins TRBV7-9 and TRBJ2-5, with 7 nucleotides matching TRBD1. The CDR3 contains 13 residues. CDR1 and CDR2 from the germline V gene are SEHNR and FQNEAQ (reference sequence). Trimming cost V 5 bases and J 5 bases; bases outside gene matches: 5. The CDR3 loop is CASSPTGWETQYF. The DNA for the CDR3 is TGTGCCAGCAGCCCGACAGGGTGGGAGACCCAGTACTTC.

The CDR3 reads CASSSTGGEQFF. CDR3 DNA: TGTGCCAGCAGCTCGACAGGGGGTGAGCAGTTCTTC. V and J are TRBV7-9 and TRBJ2-1; 9 bases fit TRBD1. The CDR3 contains 12 residues. V shed 4 bases and J 9 bases; nucleotides not matched to a gene: 1. The germline CDR1 and CDR2 sequences are SEHNR and FQNEAQ (reference sequence).

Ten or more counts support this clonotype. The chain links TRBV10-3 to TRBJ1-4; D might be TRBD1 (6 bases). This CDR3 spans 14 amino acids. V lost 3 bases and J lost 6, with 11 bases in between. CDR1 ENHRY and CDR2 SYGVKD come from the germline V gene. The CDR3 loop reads CAISEGGPDEKLFF. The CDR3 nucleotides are TGTGCCATCAGTGAAGGGGGGCCCGATGAAAAACTGTTTTTT.

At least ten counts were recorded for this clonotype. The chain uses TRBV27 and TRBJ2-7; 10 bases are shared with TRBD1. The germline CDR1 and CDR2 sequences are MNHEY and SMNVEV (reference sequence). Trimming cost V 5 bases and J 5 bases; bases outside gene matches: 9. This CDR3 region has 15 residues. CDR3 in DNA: TGTGCCAGCAGTCAATGGGGACAGGGGAGCAACGAGCAGTACTTC. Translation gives CASSQWGQGSNEQYF.

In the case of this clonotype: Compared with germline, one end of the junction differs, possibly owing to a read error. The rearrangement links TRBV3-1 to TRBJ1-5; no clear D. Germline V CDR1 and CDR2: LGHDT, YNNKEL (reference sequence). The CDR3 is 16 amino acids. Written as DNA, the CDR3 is TGTGCCAGCGGCCAAGAAGGAGGTCTTAGCAATCAGCCCCAGCATTTT. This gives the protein CASGQEGGLSNQPQHF.

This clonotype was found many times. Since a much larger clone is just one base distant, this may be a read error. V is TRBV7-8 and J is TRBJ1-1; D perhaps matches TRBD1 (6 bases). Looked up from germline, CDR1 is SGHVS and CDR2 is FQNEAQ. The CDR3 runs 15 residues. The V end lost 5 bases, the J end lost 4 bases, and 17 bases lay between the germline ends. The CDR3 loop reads CASSMTTGMSTEAFF. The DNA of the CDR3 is TGTGCCAGCAGCATGACGACAGGCATGAGCACTGAAGCTTTCTTT. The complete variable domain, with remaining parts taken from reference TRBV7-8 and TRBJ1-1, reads GAGVSQSPRYKVAKRGQDVALRCDPISGHVSLFWYQQALGQGPEFLTYFQNEAQLDKSGLPSDRFFAERPEGSVSTLKIQRTQQEDSAVYLCASSMTTGMSTEAFFGQGTRLTVV.

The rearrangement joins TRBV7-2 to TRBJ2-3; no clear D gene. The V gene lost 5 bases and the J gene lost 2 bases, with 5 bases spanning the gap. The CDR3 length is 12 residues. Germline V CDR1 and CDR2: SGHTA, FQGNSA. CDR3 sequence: CASSRLTDTQYF. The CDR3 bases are TGTGCCAGCAGCCGTCTCACAGATACGCAGTATTTT.

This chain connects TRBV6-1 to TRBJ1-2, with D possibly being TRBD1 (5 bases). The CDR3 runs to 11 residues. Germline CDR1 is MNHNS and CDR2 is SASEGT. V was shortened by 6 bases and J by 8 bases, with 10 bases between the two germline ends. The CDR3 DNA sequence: TGTGCCAGCAGCCCCAGGGACGGCTACACCTTC. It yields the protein CASSPRDGYTF.

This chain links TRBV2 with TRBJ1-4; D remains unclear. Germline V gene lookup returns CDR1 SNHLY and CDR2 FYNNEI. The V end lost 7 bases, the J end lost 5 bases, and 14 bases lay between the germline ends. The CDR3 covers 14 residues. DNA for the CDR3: TGTGCCAGCATGCTAGAGAAGATAAATGAAAAACTGTTTTTT. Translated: CASMLEKINEKLFF.

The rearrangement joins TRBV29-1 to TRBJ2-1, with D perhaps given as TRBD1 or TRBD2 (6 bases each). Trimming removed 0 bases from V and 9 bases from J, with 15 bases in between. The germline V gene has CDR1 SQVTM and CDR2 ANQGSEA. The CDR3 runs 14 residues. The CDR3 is CSVEDPLGGSEQFF. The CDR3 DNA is TGCAGCGTTGAAGATCCACTGGGGGGCAGTGAGCAGTTCTTC.

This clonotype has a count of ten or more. CDR3 residues: CASSPRTGYYEQYF. CDR3 coding DNA: TGTGCCAGTAGCCCCCGGACAGGATACTACGAGCAGTACTTC. The chain uses TRBV19 and TRBJ2-7; 7 bases align to TRBD1. The CDR3 has 14 residues. Trimming took 6 bases from V and 3 from J; bases not matched to a gene: 8. The germline V gene encodes CDR1 LNHDA and CDR2 SQIVND (reference sequence).

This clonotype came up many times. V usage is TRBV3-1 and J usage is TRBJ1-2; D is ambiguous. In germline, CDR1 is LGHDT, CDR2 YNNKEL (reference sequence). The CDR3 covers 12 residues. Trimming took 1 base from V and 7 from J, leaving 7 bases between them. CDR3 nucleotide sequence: TGTGCCAGCAGCCAAGCCGGGTCTGGCTACACCTTC. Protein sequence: CASSQAGSGYTF. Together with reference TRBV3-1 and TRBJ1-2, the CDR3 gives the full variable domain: DTAVSQTPKYLVTQMGNDKSIKCEQNLGHDTMYWYKQDSKKFLKIMFSYNNKELIINETVPNRFSPKSPDKAHLNLHINSLELGDSAVYFCASSQAGSGYTFGSGTRLTVV.